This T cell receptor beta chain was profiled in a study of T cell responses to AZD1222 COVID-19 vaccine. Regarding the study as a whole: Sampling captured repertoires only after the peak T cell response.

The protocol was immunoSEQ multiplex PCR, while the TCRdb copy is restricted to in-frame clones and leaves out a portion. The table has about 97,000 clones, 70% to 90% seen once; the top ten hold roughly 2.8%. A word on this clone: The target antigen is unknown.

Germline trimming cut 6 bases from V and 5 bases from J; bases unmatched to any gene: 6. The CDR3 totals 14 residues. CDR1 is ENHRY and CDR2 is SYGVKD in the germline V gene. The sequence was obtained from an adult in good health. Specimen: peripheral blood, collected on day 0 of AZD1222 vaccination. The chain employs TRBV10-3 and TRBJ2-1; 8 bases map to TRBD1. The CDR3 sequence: CAISKDRDNNEQFF. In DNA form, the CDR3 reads TGTGCCATCAGCAAGGACAGGGATAACAATGAGCAGTTCTTC.